This T cell receptor (beta chain) was sequenced in a study of control samples from healthy donors and cancer patients. Looked up from germline, CDR1 is SGHRS and CDR2 is YFSETQ. This CDR3 spans 11 amino acids. V lost 4 bases and J 10 bases, leaving 9 bases between the germline ends. Profiling relied on immunoSEQ multiplex PCR, and the TCRdb table lists in-frame clones only, not all of them. The sample yields 150,000 to 200,000 clones, around 93% seen once. The sample was blood. This receptor was obtained from a man aged 18 to 29 in good health. The rearrangement uses TRBV5-1 and TRBJ2-1, with D hard to call. CDR3 loop: CASSQQREQFF. DNA of the CDR3: TGCGCCAGCAGCCAACAGAGAGAGCAGTTCTTC.